This TCR beta chain was recorded in a study of a mutant IDH1 vaccine in newly diagnosed glioma. Study context: Following radiotherapy alone, or alongside temozolomide cycles, vaccination was started after an interval of 4-6 weeks. Most patients had received both radiotherapy and temozolomide, the prior options being radiotherapy, temozolomide, or both.

This CDR3 is built from 16 residues. Between the trimmed V and J ends, which lost 4 bases and 1 base, there was a span of 11 bases. Per the germline V gene, CDR1 is MGHRA and CDR2 is YSYEKL. On this clone: Its antigen is not known.

Time point defined: week 35, safety follow-up. All doses held 300 ug of mutant IDH1 20-mer peptide, with topical imiquimod. Only in-frame clones appear in the TCRdb table, and some are missing; sequencing was by immunoSEQ multiplex PCR. The table lists roughly 26,000 clones, roughly 83% of them singletons. The rearrangement joins TRBV4-1 to TRBJ1-6; no clear D gene. This TCR came from a man aged 30 to 45 with glioma. Sequenced here: PBMCs, sampled from a glioma patient whose treatment included an IDH1 peptide vaccine. CDR3 sequence reads: CASSLATGSYNSPLHF. CDR3 sequence (DNA): TGCGCCAGCAGCCTTGCTACGGGATCCTATAATTCACCCCTCCACTTT.